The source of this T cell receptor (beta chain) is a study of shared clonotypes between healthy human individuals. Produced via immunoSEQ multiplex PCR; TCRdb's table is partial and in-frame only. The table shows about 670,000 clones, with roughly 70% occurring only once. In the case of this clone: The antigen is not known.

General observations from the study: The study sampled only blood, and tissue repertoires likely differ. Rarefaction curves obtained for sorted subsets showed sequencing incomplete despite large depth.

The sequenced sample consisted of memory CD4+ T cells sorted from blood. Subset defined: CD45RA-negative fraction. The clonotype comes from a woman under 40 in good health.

The CDR3 region has the DNA TGTGCCAGCAGGGCCGCGTTCGGGGTCGTTGGCGAGCAGTACTTC. This codes for CASRAAFGVVGEQYF. This chain links TRBV9 with TRBJ2-7, with a weak D call TRBD2 (5 bases). CDR1 and CDR2 from the germline V gene are SGDLS and YYNGEE. The length of the CDR3 is 15 residues. The V gene lost 5 bases and the J gene lost 6 bases, with 21 bases spanning the gap. The full variable domain, completed using reference TRBV9 and TRBJ2-7, is DSGVTQTPKHLITATGQRVTLRCSPRSGDLSVYWYQQSLDQGLQFLIQYYNGEERAKGNILERFSAQQFPDLHSELNLSSLELGDSALYFCASRAAFGVVGEQYFGPGTRLTVT.